Following are 30 T cell receptor beta chains from one sample sequenced in a study of blood T cell repertoires in COVID-19 (dated by TCRdb to the early 2020s). The library came from the immunoSEQ multiplex PCR assay. TCRdb carries this immuneACCESS record with in-frame sequences only. Its versions omit some clonotypes, under half of them owing to an unresolved V gene in the studies checked, with the rest unexplained. The sample records about 200,000 clones, approximately 90% of which are singletons. The ten largest clones take up 1.2% of the sample. Sequencing was performed on PBMCs or T cells enriched from blood (not recorded which). These receptors came from a man aged 25 to 40 who had recovered from COVID-19.

V is TRBV5-1 and J is TRBJ1-2; D is perhaps TRBD1 (6 bases). The germline CDR1 and CDR2 sequences are SGHRS and YFSETQ. V shed 4 bases and J shed 3 bases, with 10 bases lying between them. The CDR3 totals 13 residues. In nucleotides, the CDR3 is TGCGCCAGCAGCAAGGACAGCTACTATGGCTACACCTTC. It yields the protein CASSKDSYYGYTF.

This rearrangement joins TRBV10-3 to TRBJ2-7; 10 bases line up with TRBD1. The J segment lost 5 bases and the V segment lost 6 bases, leaving 10 bases of the junction unmatched. The CDR3 is 15 amino acids. Germline values: CDR1 ENHRY, CDR2 SYGVKD. CDR3 region: CAIRADRGLTDEQYF. CDR3 DNA: TGTGCCATCAGGGCCGACAGGGGGCTAACAGACGAGCAGTACTTC.

The rearrangement uses TRBV4-1 and TRBJ2-2, with D unresolved. From germline, CDR1 is MGHRA and CDR2 YSYEKL. V shed 1 base and J shed 0 bases, with 12 bases lying between them. This CDR3 is built from 17 residues. In DNA, the CDR3 is TGCGCCAGCAGCCAAGTTCCTGGGCACGCGAACACCGGGGAGCTGTTTTTT. Its translation is CASSQVPGHANTGELFF.

The chain joins TRBV9 to TRBJ1-2; D is undetermined. The germline V gene has CDR1 SGDLS and CDR2 YYNGEE. The CDR3 consists of 12 residues. V was cut by 4 bases and J by 5 bases, with 9 bases left in between. CDR3 region: CASSQEAYGYTF. The CDR3 nucleotides are TGTGCCAGCAGCCAGGAGGCTTATGGCTACACCTTC.

The chain links TRBV2 to TRBJ1-2; 9 bases agree with TRBD1. This CDR3 has 15 residues. Germline V gene data show CDR1 as SNHLY and CDR2 as FYNNEI. V gave up 0 bases and J gave up 8 bases; unmatched junction bases: 7. The CDR3 region is CASSEASGTGFGYTF. CDR3 nucleotides: TGTGCCAGCAGTGAAGCGTCCGGGACAGGGTTCGGCTACACCTTC.

The chain carries TRBV27 and TRBJ2-1, with 10 bases matching TRBD1. Germline V CDR1 and CDR2: MNHEY, SMNVEV (reference sequence). The CDR3 runs 14 residues. The trim removed 2 bases at V and 10 bases at J, leaving 5 bases unmatched. CDR3 region: CASSLRQGAHEQFF. The DNA for the CDR3 is TGTGCCAGCAGTTTACGACAGGGGGCACACGAGCAGTTCTTC.

The chain uses TRBV11-2 and TRBJ2-1; 12 bases align to TRBD2. The J segment lost 4 bases and the V segment lost 3 bases, leaving 7 bases of the junction unmatched. The CDR3 has 17 amino acids. Germline loops: CDR1 SGHAT, CDR2 FQNNGV. This CDR3 is CASSLGGLAGWYNEQFF. In DNA, the CDR3 is TGTGCCAGCAGCTTGGGTGGACTAGCGGGATGGTACAATGAGCAGTTCTTC.

This clone occurred a few times. The rearrangement uses TRBV12-3 or TRBV12-4 and TRBJ1-2; D gene ambiguous. The CDR3 length is 12 residues. Trimming left V 4 bases short and J 1 base short, with 4 bases between. The CDR3 DNA follows: TGTGCCAGCAGTTCAAATAACTATGGCTACACCTTC. Its translation: CASSSNNYGYTF.

Comment on this clone: Other DNA sequences in this specimen translate into the identical CDR3. This chain connects TRBV4-1 to TRBJ1-1; D is uncertain. The CDR3 consists of 13 residues. V was clipped by 1 base and J by 2 bases, with 5 bases between them. Germline-derived CDR1 and CDR2 are MGHRA and YSYEKL. CDR3 in DNA: TGCGCCAGCAGCCAAGGACAAAACACTGAAGCTTTCTTT. Residues: CASSQGQNTEAFF.

The chain uses TRBV6-2 or TRBV6-3 and TRBJ1-5; 8 bases match TRBD1. The CDR3 is 16 residues long. Germline-derived CDR1 and CDR2 are MNHEY and SVGEGT. V lost 6 bases to trimming and J lost 0 bases; unmatched junction nucleotides: 7. The CDR3 DNA reads TGTGCCAGCAGCCGCGGACAGGGAGGTAGCAATCAGCCCCAGCATTTT. Its protein product is CASSRGQGGSNQPQHF.

The V call is TRBV5-1, the J call TRBJ2-5, with 7 bases identical to TRBD2. The CDR3 length is 15 residues. V trimming: 0 bases; J trimming: 2 bases; junction bases outside the gene matches: 4. Germline lookup yields CDR1 SGHRS and CDR2 YFSETQ. CDR3: CASSLEGTTQETQYF. CDR3 sequence (DNA): TGCGCCAGCAGCTTGGAAGGGACTACTCAAGAGACCCAGTACTTC.

The J gene is TRBJ1-2, the V gene TRBV29-1; 8 bases are shared with TRBD1. V was clipped by 5 bases and J by 2 bases; unmatched bases: 7. CDR3 size: 14 residues. Germline values: CDR1 SQVTM, CDR2 ANQGSEA. The DNA for the CDR3 is TGCAGCGTTAATTTTCAGGGGGCCAACTATGGCTACACCTTC. Its protein product is CSVNFQGANYGYTF.

This clone has just one count. The chain is built from TRBV7-2 and TRBJ1-4, with D possibly TRBD1 on 5 matching bases. This CDR3 comprises 16 residues. The germline V gene encodes CDR1 SGHTA and CDR2 FQGNSA. Trimming pared 5 bases from V and 4 bases from J, leaving 17 bases between. The CDR3 here is CASSVGDFWGNEKLFF. The CDR3 bases are TGTGCCAGCAGCGTAGGGGACTTCTGGGGTAATGAAAAACTGTTTTTT.

The genes are TRBV27 and TRBJ2-1; 11 bases match TRBD2. Germline assignment: CDR1 MNHEY and CDR2 SMNVEV (reference sequence). Unmatched junction bases numbered 5, after V lost 3 bases and J lost 7 bases. The CDR3 spans 15 residues. The CDR3 sequence: CASSFSTSGRNEQFF. CDR3 in DNA: TGTGCCAGCAGTTTTTCTACTAGCGGGAGAAATGAGCAGTTCTTC.

J is TRBJ2-3 and V is TRBV29-1; 7 bases are a match to TRBD2. The CDR3 contains 13 residues. From germline, CDR1 is SQVTM and CDR2 ANQGSEA. The V gene end was trimmed by 4 bases and the J gene end by 2 bases; junction bases not matched to a gene: 3. CDR3 DNA sequence: TGCAGCGTTGCTAGCGGACCCACAGATACGCAGTATTTT. This codes for CSVASGPTDTQYF.

This chain connects TRBV24-1 to TRBJ2-7; D possibly corresponds to TRBD2 (5 bases). The CDR3 is 13 residues long. V was cut by 4 bases and J by 6 bases, with 12 bases left in between. CDR1 and CDR2 from the germline V gene are KGHDR and SFDVKD. The CDR3 loop is CATSDPGSGEQYF. Here the CDR3 DNA reads TGTGCCACCAGTGACCCGGGGAGTGGCGAGCAGTACTTC.

The rearrangement uses TRBV7-9 and TRBJ1-2; D possibly corresponds to TRBD1 (5 bases). This CDR3 region has 15 residues. Deletions cut 4 bases from V and 4 bases from J, with 16 bases between. Per germline, CDR1 SEHNR and CDR2 FQNEAQ (reference sequence). CDR3 sequence reads: CASSSPGRGSYGYTF. The CDR3 DNA sequence: TGTGCCAGCAGCTCGCCGGGGAGGGGATCCTATGGCTACACCTTC.

The rearrangement uses TRBV5-4 and TRBJ2-7; 11 nucleotides match TRBD2. The V and J ends lost 7 bases and 2 bases, in that order; junction bases with no gene match: 8. Germline V lookup: CDR1 SGHNT, CDR2 YYREEE (reference sequence). The CDR3 runs 15 residues. CDR3 loop: CASQTISGGAYEQYF. CDR3 coding DNA: TGTGCCAGCCAAACCATTAGCGGGGGGGCCTACGAGCAGTACTTC.

This chain connects TRBV18 to TRBJ1-3, with D tentatively TRBD1 (5 bases). The CDR3 is made up of 13 amino acids. The V gene's germline CDR1 is KGHSH and CDR2 LQKENI. Trimming pared 4 bases from V and 4 bases from J, leaving 8 bases between. CDR3 region: CASSLGVGNTIYF. CDR3 coding DNA: TGTGCCAGCTCACTAGGGGTCGGAAACACCATATATTTT.

This clone was observed once. The rearrangement joins TRBV6-5 to TRBJ1-2; 8 bases line up with TRBD1. Germline CDR1 reads MNHEY; CDR2 reads SVGAGI. The CDR3 length is 12 residues. After removal of 10 bases from V and 8 bases from J, the junction contained 9 bases not matched to a gene. The CDR3 reads CATHQGAGGYTF. CDR3 bases: TGTGCCACCCATCAGGGGGCTGGGGGCTACACCTTC.

This chain joins TRBV7-8 and TRBJ1-3; 9 bases agree with TRBD1. Germline V gives CDR1 SGHVS, CDR2 FQNEAQ. After removal of 5 bases from V and 0 bases from J, the junction contained 2 bases not matched to a gene. This CDR3 contains 15 residues. CDR3 region: CASSGQGFSGNTIYF. The CDR3, as DNA: TGTGCCAGCAGCGGACAGGGGTTCTCTGGAAACACCATATATTTT. Supplemented by reference TRBV7-8 and TRBJ1-3, the full variable domain reads GAGVSQSPRYKVAKRGQDVALRCDPISGHVSLFWYQQALGQGPEFLTYFQNEAQLDKSGLPSDRFFAERPEGSVSTLKIQRTQQEDSAVYLCASSGQGFSGNTIYFGEGSWLTVV.

The chain couples TRBV6-5 to TRBJ2-2; TRBD1 aligns across 7 bases. This CDR3 has 14 amino acids. The germline gives CDR1 MNHEY, CDR2 SVGAGI. V was clipped by 8 bases and J by 7 bases; unmatched bases: 10. The CDR3 DNA is TGTGCCAGCGAACGAGAGGGGGCTGACGGGGAGCTGTTTTTT. Amino acid sequence: CASEREGADGELFF.

The chain uses TRBV28 and TRBJ1-5; no firm D call. Germline CDR1 is MDHEN and CDR2 is SYDVKM. The CDR3 runs to 15 residues. Trimming pared 3 bases from V and 5 bases from J, leaving 14 bases between. The CDR3 loop reads CASSFRDRAHQPQHF. The CDR3 nucleotides are TGTGCCAGCAGTTTTCGGGATAGAGCCCATCAGCCCCAGCATTTT.

CDR3 in amino acids: CASSLGPGRSYNSPLHF. The DNA for the CDR3 is TGTGCCAGCAGCTTAGGGCCGGGTCGCTCCTATAATTCACCCCTCCACTTT. The rearrangement uses TRBV7-7 and TRBJ1-6; D not certain. Looked up from germline, CDR1 is SSHAT and CDR2 is FNYEAQ (reference sequence). This CDR3 region has 17 residues. V lost 1 base, J lost 0 bases, and 10 bases lay in between.

The rearrangement links TRBV27 to TRBJ2-7; perhaps TRBD2 as D (6 bases). The V gene's germline CDR1 is MNHEY and CDR2 SMNVEV (reference sequence). V lost 2 bases, J lost 5 bases, and 13 bases lay in between. The CDR3 extends over 14 amino acids. The CDR3 nucleotides read TGTGCCAGCAGTTTACGGGACTCATCTAACGAGCAGTACTTC. The encoded protein is CASSLRDSSNEQYF.

This clone was seen only once. J is TRBJ2-7 and V is TRBV3-1 (or the pseudogene TRBV3-2); 8 nucleotides align to TRBD1. Trimming at V came to 1 base and at J to 3 bases, leaving 5 bases not matched to a gene. Germline loops: CDR1 LGHDT, CDR2 YNNKEL (reference sequence). The CDR3 sequence is 15 residues long. The CDR3 here is CASSQGYTGGYEQYF. DNA for the CDR3: TGTGCCAGCAGCCAAGGATACACAGGGGGCTACGAGCAGTACTTC.

The chain has TRBV19 and TRBJ2-7; 9 nucleotides match TRBD2. Germline-derived CDR1 and CDR2 are LNHDA and SQIVND (reference sequence). Unmatched junction bases numbered 6, after V lost 3 bases and J lost 9 bases. The CDR3 is made up of 13 amino acids. In DNA form, the CDR3 reads TGTGCCAGTAGTATCTCCCTAGCGGGGTCGCAGTACTTC. Translation: CASSISLAGSQYF.

The chain carries TRBV23-1 and TRBJ1-4; 7 bases align to TRBD1. TRBV23-1 is an ORF, with its function uncertain. The CDR3 consists of 16 residues. V gave up 3 bases and J gave up 8 bases; unmatched junction bases: 12. The CDR3 DNA is TGCGCCAGCAGTCATCAATTGCGACAGGGTCTGGAAAAACTGTTTTTT. Its translation: CASSHQLRQGLEKLFF.

The V and J genes are TRBV30 and TRBJ1-1; a weak D match, TRBD1 (6 bases). V gave up 0 bases and J gave up 1 base, with 9 bases separating them. The CDR3 spans 14 residues. Germline V gene lookup returns CDR1 GTSNPN and CDR2 SVGIG (reference sequence). CDR3 sequence reads: CAWSVSDRNTEAFF. Here the CDR3 DNA reads TGTGCCTGGAGTGTCTCGGACAGGAACACTGAAGCTTTCTTT. Filled out from reference TRBV30 and TRBJ1-1, the complete variable domain reads SQTIHQWPATLVQPVGSPLSLECTVEGTSNPNLYWYRQAAGRGLQLLFYSVGIGQISSEVPQNLSASRPQDRQFILSSKKLLLSDSGFYLCAWSVSDRNTEAFFGQGTRLTVV.

The chain combines TRBV4-1 with TRBJ2-3; perhaps TRBD2 as D (5 bases). The CDR3 runs 15 residues. Trimming shortened V by 2 bases and J by 1 base, and 10 bases separated the two germline ends. The germline CDR1 and CDR2 sequences are MGHRA and YSYEKL. The DNA for the CDR3 is TGCGCCAGCAGCCAATCCAGCGGAGGCACAGATACGCAGTATTTT. It is translated as CASSQSSGGTDTQYF.